Listed below are T cell receptor beta chains from one sample, sequenced in a study of CD8+ T cells in alopecia areata. Sequencing used immunoSEQ multiplex PCR; TCRdb keeps in-frame clones, though not all of them. The sample includes roughly 46,000 clones, just over 65% of them seen just once. The sample here was CD8+ T cells sorted from blood, taken at week 4, from a patient treated with tofacitinib. These receptors were taken from a human donor with alopecia areata. The conserved cysteine and the conserved F or W are not part of the CDR3 here.

j_call: TRBJ1-2; v_call: TRBV7-3; cdr3_length: 10; cdr3_aa: ASSLTVDGYT
j_call: TRBJ2-3; v_call: TRBV29-1; cdr3_length: 14; cdr3_aa: SVEGTGAGDTDTQY
j_call: TRBJ2-7; v_call: TRBV5-6; cdr3_length: 13; cdr3_aa: ASSLVRQASYEQY
j_call: TRBJ2-3; v_call: TRBV5-5; cdr3_length: 14; cdr3_aa: ASSPPDRLSTDTQY
j_call: TRBJ2-7; v_call: TRBV4-3; cdr3_length: 11; cdr3_aa: ASSPGRGFEQY
j_call: TRBJ2-6; v_call: TRBV11-2; cdr3_length: 16; cdr3_aa: ASSAGDRGISGANVLT
j_call: TRBJ1-1; v_call: TRBV7-9; cdr3_length: 13; cdr3_aa: ASSLIGGSGTEAF
j_call: TRBJ2-7; v_call: TRBV4-3; cdr3_length: 11; cdr3_aa: ASSQEKGFEQY
j_call: TRBJ2-2; v_call: TRBV25-1; cdr3_length: 10; cdr3_aa: ASSPPGWELF
j_call: TRBJ1-1; v_call: TRBV29-1; cdr3_length: 10; cdr3_aa: SVVFQNTEAF
j_call: TRBJ1-1; v_call: TRBV29-1; cdr3_length: 11; cdr3_aa: SVEGGERTEAF
j_call: TRBJ2-7; v_call: TRBV29-1; cdr3_length: 11; cdr3_aa: SVTQGLSYEQY
j_call: TRBJ2-7; v_call: TRBV5-1; cdr3_length: 13; cdr3_aa: ASSLGILAENEQY
j_call: TRBJ2-3; v_call: TRBV10-3; cdr3_length: 9; cdr3_aa: AISDGDTQY
j_call: TRBJ2-7; v_call: TRBV27; cdr3_length: 12; cdr3_aa: ASSLGRRPYEQY
j_call: TRBJ2-1; v_call: TRBV29-1; cdr3_length: 11; cdr3_aa: SVGTSGGGEQF
j_call: TRBJ1-1; v_call: TRBV5-6; cdr3_length: 10; cdr3_aa: ASKTWDTEAF
j_call: TRBJ2-2; v_call: TRBV30; cdr3_length: 11; cdr3_aa: AWSPGLTGELF
j_call: TRBJ2-1; v_call: TRBV30; cdr3_length: 13; cdr3_aa: AWSVSGAFYNEQF
j_call: TRBJ1-1; v_call: TRBV4-1; cdr3_length: 14; cdr3_aa: ASSQERTGRNTEAF
j_call: TRBJ2-2; v_call: TRBV13; cdr3_length: 14; cdr3_aa: ASSSPDEEIAGELF
j_call: TRBJ1-2; v_call: TRBV4-3; cdr3_length: 13; cdr3_aa: ASSQANGGSYGYT
j_call: TRBJ2-7; v_call: TRBV11-2; cdr3_length: 11; cdr3_aa: ASSLGSGDEQY
j_call: TRBJ2-1; v_call: TRBV6-5; cdr3_length: 10; cdr3_aa: ASSYKDGEQF
j_call: TRBJ2-3; v_call: TRBV27; cdr3_length: 14; cdr3_aa: ASSSTSGGLSDTQY
j_call: TRBJ2-7; v_call: TRBV29-1; cdr3_length: 8; cdr3_aa: SVGGDEQY
j_call: TRBJ2-7; v_call: TRBV5-6; cdr3_length: 11; cdr3_aa: ASSFGTTYEQY
j_call: TRBJ2-7; v_call: TRBV29-1; cdr3_length: 9; cdr3_aa: SVRVSYEQY
j_call: TRBJ2-7; v_call: TRBV30; cdr3_length: 12; cdr3_aa: AWSVAASSYEQY
j_call: TRBJ2-7; v_call: TRBV11-2; cdr3_length: 12; cdr3_aa: ASSLSGSSYEQY
j_call: TRBJ1-5; v_call: TRBV13; cdr3_length: 10; cdr3_aa: ASSSGNQPQH
j_call: TRBJ2-7; v_call: TRBV7-9; cdr3_length: 9; cdr3_aa: ASSDSYEQY
j_call: TRBJ2-7; v_call: TRBV9; cdr3_length: 10; cdr3_aa: ASSVGGAEQY
j_call: TRBJ2-7; v_call: TRBV5-6; cdr3_length: 13; cdr3_aa: ASSLGPDRSYEQY
j_call: TRBJ1-4; v_call: TRBV6-6; cdr3_length: 12; cdr3_aa: ASSYPGASEKLF
j_call: TRBJ2-3; v_call: TRBV30; cdr3_length: 12; cdr3_aa: ALDESGSTDTQY
j_call: TRBJ1-1; v_call: TRBV29-1; cdr3_length: 8; cdr3_aa: SALFPEAF
j_call: TRBJ2-1; v_call: TRBV13; cdr3_length: 9; cdr3_aa: ASSPRGEIF
j_call: TRBJ1-5; v_call: TRBV15; cdr3_length: 12; cdr3_aa: ATSREGAGQPQH
j_call: TRBJ1-4; v_call: TRBV25-1; cdr3_length: 15; cdr3_aa: ASSGLRPGQTYEKLF
j_call: TRBJ2-7; v_call: TRBV5-6; cdr3_length: 12; cdr3_aa: ASSLGGTYYEQY
j_call: TRBJ1-4; v_call: TRBV7-2; cdr3_length: 14; cdr3_aa: ASSLVTQGIDEKLF
j_call: TRBJ1-5; v_call: TRBV11-2; cdr3_length: 15; cdr3_aa: ASSSGTGPYSNQPQH
j_call: TRBJ2-1; v_call: TRBV5-6; cdr3_length: 14; cdr3_aa: ASSPSTSGGAIEQF
j_call: TRBJ2-3; v_call: TRBV13; cdr3_length: 10; cdr3_aa: ASSRLRDTQY
j_call: TRBJ2-5; v_call: TRBV27; cdr3_length: 15; cdr3_aa: ASRVTSGGGTGETQY
j_call: TRBJ1-2; v_call: TRBV29-1; cdr3_length: 10; cdr3_aa: SALTGGYGYT
j_call: TRBJ1-2; v_call: TRBV29-1; cdr3_length: 11; cdr3_aa: SVDTGDGYGYT
j_call: TRBJ1-1; v_call: TRBV29-1; cdr3_length: 9; cdr3_aa: SVDGLTEAF